A single sample gave rise to the 27 T cell receptor beta chains below, sequenced in a study of T-cell memory formation after mild COVID-19. A single record per CDR3 protein comes from TCRdb applying MiXCR to the 5' RACE reads. The sample holds some 300,000 distinct CDR3 sequences, around a fifth seen once. Material: PBMCs or a T cell subset sorted from them (not recorded which). The source is a man aged 18 to 29 who had mild COVID-19 (a few samples of this study predate the infection). Cell type and time point are not known.

The V and J genes are TRBV27 and TRBJ2-1; no definite D call. Looked up from germline, CDR1 is MNHEY and CDR2 is SMNVEV (reference sequence). There are 15 residues in the CDR3. V shed 3 bases and J shed 8 bases, with 17 bases lying between them. The CDR3 sequence: CASSFWQTSHDEQFF. The DNA of the CDR3 is TGTGCCAGCAGTTTTTGGCAAACCTCGCACGATGAGCAGTTCTTC.

This rearrangement joins TRBV24-1 to TRBJ1-1, with D possibly TRBD1 on 6 matching bases. Germline values: CDR1 KGHDR, CDR2 SFDVKD. V dropped 4 bases and J dropped 3 bases, with 11 bases sitting between them. This CDR3 region has 14 residues. The CDR3 sequence is CATSENRDHTEAFF. The CDR3 nucleotides are TGTGCCACCAGTGAGAACAGGGACCACACTGAAGCTTTCTTT.

This chain joins TRBV7-9 and TRBJ2-3, with 8 bases that match TRBD2. CDR1 and CDR2 from the germline V gene are SEHNR and FQNEAQ (reference sequence). The CDR3 has 15 amino acids. V was clipped by 4 bases and J by 4 bases; unmatched bases: 7. CDR3 in amino acids: CASSWNSGAPDTQYF. The CDR3 DNA reads as TGTGCCAGCAGCTGGAATAGCGGGGCCCCAGATACGCAGTATTTT. The full variable domain, its missing parts supplied by reference TRBV7-9 and TRBJ2-3, is DTGVSQNPRHKITKRGQNVTFRCDPISEHNRLYWYRQTLGQGPEFLTYFQNEAQLEKSRLLSDRFSAERPKGSFSTLEIQRTEQGDSAMYLCASSWNSGAPDTQYFGPGTRLTVL.

This clonotype was recorded a few times. The CDR3 protein is CASSSRVTYEQYV. The CDR3 coding sequence is TGTGCCAGCAGCTCCAGGGTAACCTACGAGCAGTACGTC. The V gene is TRBV7-2, the J gene TRBJ2-7; D is perhaps TRBD1 (5 bases). Germline-derived CDR1 and CDR2 are SGHTA and FQGNSA. This CDR3 has 13 amino acids. The V end lost 4 bases, the J end lost 2 bases, and 9 bases lay between the germline ends.

V gene TRBV7-6 combines with J gene TRBJ2-5; D possibly uses TRBD1 or TRBD2 (6 bases each). This CDR3 comprises 15 residues. V lost 3 bases and J lost 5, with 16 bases in between. Germline V gives CDR1 SGHVS, CDR2 FNYEAQ. The CDR3 region has the DNA TGTGCCAGCAGCTTCGATCCGACAGGAGGGGAGACCCAGTACTTC. Its translation: CASSFDPTGGETQYF. Drawing the rest from reference TRBV7-6 and TRBJ2-5, the complete variable domain is GAGVSQSPRYKVTKRGQDVALRCDPISGHVSLYWYRQALGQGPEFLTYFNYEAQQDKSGLPNDRFSAERPEGSISTLTIQRTEQRDSAMYRCASSFDPTGGETQYFGPGTRLLVL.

The chain joins TRBV24-1 to TRBJ2-7; no firm D call. V lost 3 bases to trimming and J lost 3 bases, with 2 bases between them. This CDR3 is built from 11 residues. CDR1 and CDR2 from the germline V gene are KGHDR and SFDVKD. This chain's CDR3 is CATSDNYEQYF. In DNA, the CDR3 is TGTGCCACCAGTGATAACTACGAGCAGTACTTC.

Only a few counts were recorded for this clonotype. This rearrangement joins TRBV7-9 to TRBJ2-5; the D is unclear. The germline gives CDR1 SEHNR, CDR2 FQNEAQ (reference sequence). V lost 3 bases and J lost 1, with 15 bases in between. The CDR3 spans 16 residues. DNA for the CDR3: TGTGCCAGCAGCTTTCCCCCTGATTTCGTCCAAGAGACCCAGTACTTC. Protein: CASSFPPDFVQETQYF.

This clonotype was seen a single time. The rearrangement uses TRBV19 and TRBJ1-1; D ambiguous. This CDR3 region has 15 residues. The ends were cut back, 9 bases at V and 0 bases at J, with 17 bases in the middle. CDR1 is LNHDA, CDR2 SQIVND, per germline (reference sequence). The chain's CDR3 is CASAEVGAMNTEAFF. For the CDR3, the DNA is TGTGCCAGCGCCGAGGTGGGCGCGATGAACACTGAAGCTTTCTTT. The full variable domain, completed using reference TRBV19 and TRBJ1-1, is DGGITQSPKYLFRKEGQNVTLSCEQNLNHDAMYWYRQDPGQGLRLIYYSQIVNDFQKGDIAEGYSVSREKKESFPLTVTSAQKNPTAFYLCASAEVGAMNTEAFFGQGTRLTVV.

This chain links TRBV7-9 with TRBJ1-1, with no clear D. Germline lookup yields CDR1 SEHNR and CDR2 FQNEAQ (reference sequence). Trimming took off 3 bases at V and 8 bases at J, with 16 bases between the two ends. The CDR3 totals 14 residues. The CDR3 nucleotides read TGTGCCAGCAGCTTCCCGACCGGCAAGTACGAAGCTTTCTTT. It translates to CASSFPTGKYEAFF.

There are a few counts of this clonotype. This chain joins TRBV5-1 and TRBJ2-1; no firm D call. The CDR3 is made up of 15 amino acids. The ends were cut back, 0 bases at V and 8 bases at J, with 15 bases in the middle. Per germline, CDR1 SGHRS and CDR2 YFSETQ. The CDR3 DNA reads TGCGCCAGCAGCTTGGGGGATAGGGTTGGCCATGAGCAGTTCTTC. Translated, it gives CASSLGDRVGHEQFF.

J is TRBJ2-7 and V is TRBV11-3; TRBD1 is a possible D gene (5 bases). V dropped 1 base and J dropped 5 bases, with 12 bases sitting between them. CDR1 and CDR2 (germline): SGHNT, YENEEA. The CDR3 runs 14 residues. CDR3 in DNA: TGTGCCAGCAGCTTAGTCCAGGGAAGTAACGAGCAGTACGTC. Translation gives CASSLVQGSNEQYV.

This clonotype was recorded a few times. This chain joins TRBV12-3 or TRBV12-4 and TRBJ2-3, with D maybe TRBD1 (5 bases). V gave up 6 bases and J gave up 5 bases, with 12 bases separating them. The CDR3 is 13 residues long. The CDR3 nucleotides are TGTGCCAGCAGCCCAGGGCGCGGAGATACGCAGTATTTT. It codes for CASSPGRGDTQYF.

The chain links TRBV12-3 or TRBV12-4 to TRBJ1-5; D is unclear. Trimming shortened V by 5 bases and J by 3 bases, and 11 bases separated the two germline ends. The CDR3 totals 14 residues. CDR3 region: CASSLRHLNQPQHF. The CDR3 DNA is TGTGCCAGCAGTCTCCGACACCTCAATCAGCCCCAGCATTTT.

This clonotype was counted between two and nine times. This chain links TRBV14 with TRBJ2-3, with a possible D match to TRBD1 (5 bases). The CDR3 length is 13 residues. The ends were cut back, 0 bases at V and 8 bases at J, with 9 bases in the middle. Germline V gene data show CDR1 as SGHDN and CDR2 as FVKESK. CDR3: CASSQESRGTQYF. As DNA, the CDR3 is TGTGCCAGCAGCCAAGAATCAAGGGGTACGCAGTATTTT.

This clonotype was counted a few times. The chain uses TRBV20-1 and TRBJ1-2; 7 bases agree with TRBD1. Germline V CDR1 and CDR2: DFQATT, SNEGSKA (reference sequence). The trim removed 4 bases at V and 3 bases at J, leaving 8 bases unmatched. This CDR3 region has 14 residues. The CDR3 bases are TGCAGTGCTACAAGCTCGGGACAGTACTATGGCTACACCTTC. Translated, it gives CSATSSGQYYGYTF.

The chain has TRBV4-3 and TRBJ1-1; 8 bases match TRBD1. Per germline, CDR1 LGHNA and CDR2 YSLEER. The CDR3 has 17 amino acids. The V and J ends lost 0 bases and 0 bases, in that order; junction bases with no gene match: 6. In DNA form, the CDR3 reads TGCGCCAGCAGCCAAGATTACCAGGGGGCGATGAACACTGAAGCTTTCTTT. This translates into CASSQDYQGAMNTEAFF.

The chain joins TRBV20-1 to TRBJ1-2, with D hard to call. V dropped 0 bases and J dropped 4 bases, with 9 bases sitting between them. This CDR3 has 13 residues. The germline CDR1 and CDR2 sequences are DFQATT and SNEGSKA (reference sequence). The CDR3 region is CSAREDVFYGYTF. The CDR3 bases are TGCAGTGCTAGAGAGGACGTATTCTATGGCTACACCTTC.

This clonotype was seen many times. The chain combines TRBV5-1 with TRBJ2-3, with D unclear. The CDR3 totals 12 residues. Germline CDR1 SGHRS, CDR2 YFSETQ. V gave up 4 bases and J gave up 5 bases, with 8 bases separating them. DNA of the CDR3: TGCGCCAGCAGCCCAACTATAGATACGCAGTATTTT. Encoded protein: CASSPTIDTQYF.

This clonotype was seen a few times. The chain combines TRBV7-9 with TRBJ2-1, with D uncertain. V was cut by 5 bases and J by 6 bases, with 5 bases left in between. The CDR3 runs to 11 residues. Germline V gene lookup returns CDR1 SEHNR and CDR2 FQNEAQ (reference sequence). As DNA, the CDR3 is TGTGCCAGCAGCCCGGTCAATGAGCAGTTCTTC. Translating it yields CASSPVNEQFF.

V gene TRBV7-6 combines with J gene TRBJ2-3, with D perhaps TRBD1 or TRBD2 (6 bases each). The V and J ends lost 5 bases and 3 bases respectively, with 21 bases between them. CDR1 is SGHVS, CDR2 FNYEAQ, per germline. The CDR3 runs to 17 residues. The CDR3 nucleotides read TGTGCCAGCAGCGACGTCGGGGGCGAGGTGGTGACAGATACGCAGTATTTT. Amino acids: CASSDVGGEVVTDTQYF. Full variable domain (outside the CDR3, taken from reference TRBV7-6 and TRBJ2-3): GAGVSQSPRYKVTKRGQDVALRCDPISGHVSLYWYRQALGQGPEFLTYFNYEAQQDKSGLPNDRFSAERPEGSISTLTIQRTEQRDSAMYRCASSDVGGEVVTDTQYFGPGTRLTVL.

V gene TRBV11-2 combines with J gene TRBJ2-3, with 10 bases aligning to TRBD2. The CDR3 is 13 amino acids. The V gene's germline CDR1 is SGHAT and CDR2 FQNNGV. Germline trimming cut 7 bases from V and 6 bases from J; bases unmatched to any gene: 4. As DNA, the CDR3 is TGTGCCAGCATTCTAGCGGGGGCTGATACGCAGTATTTT. It codes for CASILAGADTQYF.

This chain connects TRBV5-1 to TRBJ2-5; D is possibly TRBD1 (6 bases). The CDR3 runs 15 residues. In germline, CDR1 is SGHRS, CDR2 YFSETQ. V lost 1 base and J 1 base, leaving 11 bases between the germline ends. The CDR3 sequence: CASSLTGTSQETQYF. The CDR3 region has the DNA TGCGCCAGCAGCTTGACCGGGACATCCCAAGAGACCCAGTACTTC. Full variable domain (missing parts from reference TRBV5-1 and TRBJ2-5): KAGVTQTPRYLIKTRGQQVTLSCSPISGHRSVSWYQQTPGQGLQFLFEYFSETQRNKGNFPGRFSGRQFSNSRSEMNVSTLELGDSALYLCASSLTGTSQETQYFGPGTRLLVL.

The V call is TRBV7-2, the J call TRBJ2-1; D remains unclear. V dropped 6 bases and J dropped 8 bases, with 20 bases sitting between them. Per germline, CDR1 SGHTA and CDR2 FQGNSA. CDR3 length: 15 amino acids. The CDR3 DNA follows: TGTGCCAGCAGTCCCCGGCCGATAGGGCTGCATGAGCAGTTCTTC. Translated: CASSPRPIGLHEQFF.

The V and J genes are TRBV7-2 and TRBJ2-2; 9 nucleotides line up with TRBD2. The CDR3 spans 15 residues. In germline, CDR1 is SGHTA, CDR2 FQGNSA. Losses at the gene ends were 1 base for V and 5 bases for J; bases not matched to a gene: 2. The CDR3 sequence is CASSLGGGATGELFF. In DNA, the CDR3 is TGTGCCAGCAGCTTAGGCGGGGGGGCTACCGGGGAGCTGTTTTTT.

The chain has TRBV5-1 and TRBJ2-5; 10 nucleotides agree with TRBD1. Trimming removed 4 bases from V and 5 bases from J; junction bases left unmatched: 8. Germline V gene sequence: CDR1 SGHRS, CDR2 YFSETQ. The CDR3 length is 15 residues. CDR3 in amino acids: CASSQTGGAGETQYF. As DNA, the CDR3 is TGCGCCAGCAGCCAGACAGGGGGCGCGGGGGAGACCCAGTACTTC.

The genes are TRBV4-1 and TRBJ1-2, with D maybe TRBD1 (5 bases). The CDR3 is 15 residues long. V dropped 4 bases and J dropped 5 bases, with 17 bases sitting between them. Germline V gene data show CDR1 as MGHRA and CDR2 as YSYEKL. The CDR3 bases are TGCGCCAGCAGCCCAGGAAAACTCGGGGGATATGGCTACACCTTC. Residues: CASSPGKLGGYGYTF.

The rearrangement uses TRBV5-1 and TRBJ1-3; 7 bases agree with TRBD1. The CDR3 covers 16 residues. CDR1 is SGHRS and CDR2 is YFSETQ in the germline V gene. The V gene end was trimmed by 0 bases and the J gene end by 0 bases; junction bases not matched to a gene: 3. The CDR3 loop is CASSLGDRSSGNTIYF. DNA of the CDR3: TGCGCCAGCAGCTTGGGGGACAGAAGCTCTGGAAACACCATATATTTT.